This T cell receptor (beta chain) came from a study of blood T cells in healthy people across ages. As regards this clonotype: Its antigen is currently unknown.

Study-level results: A roughly linear fall in TCR beta diversity per million T cells was seen with increasing age. Donor CMV infection status was unknown, possibly confounding age-related changes in expanded clonotypes. Unsorted PBMC material precluded a definitive naive versus antigen-experienced comparison.

With a J-beta primer mix and a sample-barcoded 5' primer, a second PCR ran about 7 to 12 cycles. Sequencing of every sample gave 3 million or more CDR3-containing paired-end reads. Each CDR3 protein gets one entry after TCRdb re-called the 5' RACE reads with MiXCR. The data hold 1.5 million to 2 million distinct CDR3 sequences, with around 35% observed a single time. The sequence came from a woman aged 25 to 39 in good health. Input material: blood.

CDR3 in amino acids: CASSFSTSGDYNEQFF. As DNA, the CDR3 is TGTGCCAGCAGCTTTTCTACCTCCGGGGACTACAATGAGCAGTTCTTC. This sequence joins TRBV5-6 and TRBJ2-1; TRBD2 might be the D (5 bases). The CDR3 is made up of 16 amino acids. V lost 2 bases, J lost 3 bases, and 15 bases lay in between. The germline CDR1 and CDR2 sequences are SGHDT and YYEEEE.